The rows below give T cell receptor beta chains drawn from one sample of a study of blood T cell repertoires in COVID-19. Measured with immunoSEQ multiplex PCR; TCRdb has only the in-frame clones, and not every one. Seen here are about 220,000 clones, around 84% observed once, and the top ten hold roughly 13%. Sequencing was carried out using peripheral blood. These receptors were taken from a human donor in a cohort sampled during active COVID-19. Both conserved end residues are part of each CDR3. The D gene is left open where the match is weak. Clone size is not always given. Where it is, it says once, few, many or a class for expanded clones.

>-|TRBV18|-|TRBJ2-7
CASSQHLGRSDEQYF
TGTGCCAGCTCACAACATCTCGGGAGAAGCGACGAGCAGTACTTC
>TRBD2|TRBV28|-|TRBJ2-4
CASSPTSGLRTKNIQYF
TGTGCCAGCAGTCCCACTAGCGGGTTACGGACCAAAAACATTCAGTACTTC
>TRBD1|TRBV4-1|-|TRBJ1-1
CASSSPGTGNTEAFF
TGCGCCAGCAGCTCGCCCGGGACAGGTAACACTGAAGCTTTCTTT
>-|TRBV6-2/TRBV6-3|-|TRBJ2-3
CASSYSKRRGTYTDTQYF
TGTGCCAGCAGTTACTCGAAGAGACGGGGGACCTACACAGATACGCAGTATTTT
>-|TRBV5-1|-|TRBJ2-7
CASSWGPWGGGSYEQYF
TGCGCCAGCAGCTGGGGGCCTTGGGGCGGGGGATCCTACGAGCAGTACTTC
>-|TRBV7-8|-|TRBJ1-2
CASSLVFDSFYGYTF
TGTGCCAGCAGCTTAGTTTTCGACAGCTTCTATGGCTACACCTTC
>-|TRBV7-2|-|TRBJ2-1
CASSPGNSYNEQFF
TGTGCCAGCAGCCCGGGGAACTCCTACAATGAGCAGTTCTTC
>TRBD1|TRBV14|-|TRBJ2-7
CASSPQPGTGMHEQYF
TGTGCCAGCAGCCCTCAACCCGGGACAGGGATGCACGAGCAGTACTTC
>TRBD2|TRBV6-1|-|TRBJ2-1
CASSEAILAGGYDNEQFF
TGTGCCAGCAGTGAAGCTATTCTAGCGGGGGGTTACGACAATGAGCAGTTCTTC
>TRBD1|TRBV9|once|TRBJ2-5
CASSSRTGSQQTQYF
TGTGCCAGCAGCTCCCGGACAGGGAGTCAGCAGACCCAGTACTTC
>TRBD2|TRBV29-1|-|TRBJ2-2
CSVEDQRASGGELFF
TGCAGCGTTGAAGATCAGCGGGCTAGCGGGGGGGAGCTGTTTTTT
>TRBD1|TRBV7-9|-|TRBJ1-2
CASSPYPGQGTNYGYTF
TGTGCCAGCAGCCCTTATCCGGGACAGGGGACTAACTATGGCTACACCTTC
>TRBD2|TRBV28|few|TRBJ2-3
CASSLATSGGTDTQYF
TGTGCCAGCAGTTTGGCTACTAGCGGGGGCACAGATACGCAGTATTTT
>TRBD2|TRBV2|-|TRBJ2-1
CASAGLAGAPSYNEQFF
TGTGCCAGCGCTGGACTAGCGGGAGCTCCATCCTACAATGAGCAGTTCTTC
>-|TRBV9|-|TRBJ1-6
CASSVGGQSPLHF
TGTGCCAGCAGCGTAGGGGGGCAGTCACCCCTCCACTTT
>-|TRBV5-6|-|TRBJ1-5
CASSLGQGRPQHF
TGTGCCAGCAGCCTAGGCCAGGGAAGGCCCCAGCATTTT
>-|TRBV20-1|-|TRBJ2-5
CSATGQETQYF
TGCAGTGCTACAGGACAAGAGACCCAGTACTTC
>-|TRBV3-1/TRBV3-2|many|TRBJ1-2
CASSHDHRSRDGYTF
TGTGCCAGCAGCCATGATCACAGGAGCCGGGATGGCTACACCTTC